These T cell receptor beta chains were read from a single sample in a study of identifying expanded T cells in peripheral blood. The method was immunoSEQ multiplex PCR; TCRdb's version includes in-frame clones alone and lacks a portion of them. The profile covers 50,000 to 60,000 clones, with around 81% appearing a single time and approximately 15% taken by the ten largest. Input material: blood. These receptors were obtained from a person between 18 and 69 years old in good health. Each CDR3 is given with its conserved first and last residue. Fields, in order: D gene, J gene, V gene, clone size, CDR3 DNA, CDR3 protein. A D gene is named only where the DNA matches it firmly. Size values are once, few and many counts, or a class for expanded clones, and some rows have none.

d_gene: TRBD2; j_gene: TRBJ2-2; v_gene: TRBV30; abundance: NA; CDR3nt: TGTGCCTGGAATAGGGGAGCGGGGGATACCGGGGAGCTGTTTTTT; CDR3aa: CAWNRGAGDTGELFF
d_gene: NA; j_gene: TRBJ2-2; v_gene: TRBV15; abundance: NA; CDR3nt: TGTGCCACCAGCAGGGGAGGAAACACCGGGGAGCTGTTTTTT; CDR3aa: CATSRGGNTGELFF
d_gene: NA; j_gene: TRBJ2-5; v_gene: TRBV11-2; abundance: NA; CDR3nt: TGTGCCAGCAGCTTAGGCTTACTACAGGGAGTTTCTCAAGAGACCCAGTACTTC; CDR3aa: CASSLGLLQGVSQETQYF
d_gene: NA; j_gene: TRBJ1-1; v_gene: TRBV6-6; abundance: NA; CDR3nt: TGTGCCAGCAGTCCAAACGGGATGGGTGAAGCTTTCTTT; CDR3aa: CASSPNGMGEAFF
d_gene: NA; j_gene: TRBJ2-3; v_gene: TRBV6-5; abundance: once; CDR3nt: TGTGCCAGCAGTTACTCTCCAGGGAGGAGCACAGATACGCAGTATTTT; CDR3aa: CASSYSPGRSTDTQYF
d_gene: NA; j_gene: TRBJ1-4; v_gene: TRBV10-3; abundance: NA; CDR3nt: TGTGCCATCAGTGAGGGGACAACTAATGAAAAACTGTTTTTT; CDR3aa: CAISEGTTNEKLFF
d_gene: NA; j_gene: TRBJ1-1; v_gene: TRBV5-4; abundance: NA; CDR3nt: TGTGCCAGCAGCTCGGCAGGGAGGGACACTGAAGCTTTCTTT; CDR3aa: CASSSAGRDTEAFF
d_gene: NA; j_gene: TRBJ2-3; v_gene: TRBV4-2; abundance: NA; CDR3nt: TGTGCCAGCAGCCAGGGGACGAGCGCCTGGGGGCAGTATTTT; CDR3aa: CASSQGTSAWGQYF
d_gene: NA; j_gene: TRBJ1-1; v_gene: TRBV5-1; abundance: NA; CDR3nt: TGCGCCAGCAGCTTGGAGCGTAGGGCAGGGGCTGAAGCTTTCTTT; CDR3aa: CASSLERRAGAEAFF
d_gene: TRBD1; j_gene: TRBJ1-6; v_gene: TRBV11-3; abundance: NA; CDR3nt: TGTGCCAGCAGCTTAGAAGGGACAGAAGGATACTATAATTCACCCCTCCACTTT; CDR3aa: CASSLEGTEGYYNSPLHF
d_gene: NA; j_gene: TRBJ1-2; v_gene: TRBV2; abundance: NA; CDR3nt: TGTGCCAGCAGTGACGGGGGGGACTATGGCTACACCTTC; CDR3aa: CASSDGGDYGYTF
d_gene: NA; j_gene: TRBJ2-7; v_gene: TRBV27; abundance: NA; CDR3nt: TGTGCCAGCAGTTTATCGATTAGGGGCTCCTACGAGCAGTACTTC; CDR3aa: CASSLSIRGSYEQYF
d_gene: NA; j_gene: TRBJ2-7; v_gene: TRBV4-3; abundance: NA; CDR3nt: TGCGCCAGCAGCCCGGACCGGACAGCGGGGAGGCTCTACGAGCAGTACTTC; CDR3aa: CASSPDRTAGRLYEQYF
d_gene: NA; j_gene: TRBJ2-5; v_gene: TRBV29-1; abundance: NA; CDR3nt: TGCAGCGTTGAGAGTAACCGGGGGGAGACCCAGTACTTC; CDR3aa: CSVESNRGETQYF
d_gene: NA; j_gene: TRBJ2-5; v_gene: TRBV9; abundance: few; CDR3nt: TGTGCCAGCAGCGTAGGTCTAGGCGCGGCGACCCAGTACTTC; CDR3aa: CASSVGLGAATQYF
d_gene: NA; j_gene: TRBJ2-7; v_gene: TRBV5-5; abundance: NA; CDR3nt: TGTGCCAGCAGCTCCAGGACAGATTTCTCCTACGAGCAGTACTTC; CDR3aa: CASSSRTDFSYEQYF
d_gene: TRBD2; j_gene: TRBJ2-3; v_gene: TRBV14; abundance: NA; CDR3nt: TGTGCCAGCAGCCCGATTGGGCTAGCGGGAGCAGATACGCAGTATTTT; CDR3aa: CASSPIGLAGADTQYF
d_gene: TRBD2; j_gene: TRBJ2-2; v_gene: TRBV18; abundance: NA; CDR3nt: TGTGCCAGCTCACCGCGGACTAGCGGGGCAAACGGGGAGCTGTTTTTT; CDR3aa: CASSPRTSGANGELFF
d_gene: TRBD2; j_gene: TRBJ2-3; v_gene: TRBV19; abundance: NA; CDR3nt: TGTGCCAGTAAATCGGGACTAGCGGGGGGGACGACCGGAGATACGCAGTATTTT; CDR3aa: CASKSGLAGGTTGDTQYF
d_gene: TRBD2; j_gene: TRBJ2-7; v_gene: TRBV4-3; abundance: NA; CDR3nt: TGCGCCAGCAGCCAAGATGTAGCGGGAGCTTACGGCTACGAGCAGTACTTC; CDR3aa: CASSQDVAGAYGYEQYF
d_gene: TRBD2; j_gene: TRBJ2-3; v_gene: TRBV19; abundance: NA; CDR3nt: TGTGCCAGTAGTGTCGGGGGAGGGTGGCAGTATTTT; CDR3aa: CASSVGGGWQYF
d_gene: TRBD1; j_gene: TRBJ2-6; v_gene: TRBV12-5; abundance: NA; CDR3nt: TGTGCTAGTGGGGGGGACAGTGCCCTCTCTGGGGCCAACGTCCTGACTTTC; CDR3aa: CASGGDSALSGANVLTF
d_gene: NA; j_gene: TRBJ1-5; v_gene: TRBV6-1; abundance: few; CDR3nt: TGTGCCAGCAGTGAATCTACAGGGAAGAGTCAGCCCCAGCATTTT; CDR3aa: CASSESTGKSQPQHF
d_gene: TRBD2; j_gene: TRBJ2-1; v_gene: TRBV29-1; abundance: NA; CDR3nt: TGCAGCGTTGTTGGGACTAGCGGGATGTTTGAGGGCAATGAGCAGTTCTTC; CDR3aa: CSVVGTSGMFEGNEQFF
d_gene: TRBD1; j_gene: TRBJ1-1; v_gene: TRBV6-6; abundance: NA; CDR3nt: TGTGCCAGCATCCCGACAGGGGCCACTGAAGCTTTCTTT; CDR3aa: CASIPTGATEAFF
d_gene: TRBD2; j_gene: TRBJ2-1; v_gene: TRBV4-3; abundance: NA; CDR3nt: TGCGCCAGCAGCCAAGATCTGGGACTAGCTAATGAGCAGTTCTTC; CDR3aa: CASSQDLGLANEQFF
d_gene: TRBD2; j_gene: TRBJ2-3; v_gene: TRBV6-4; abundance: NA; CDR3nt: TGTGCCAGCAGTGACTCGATCGGACTAGCGAGCAGCACAGATACGCAGTATTTT; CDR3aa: CASSDSIGLASSTDTQYF
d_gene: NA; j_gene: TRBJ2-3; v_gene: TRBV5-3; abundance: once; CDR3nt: TGTGCCAGAAGCCCACCACCCGGGACCGCCACAGATACGCAGTATTTT; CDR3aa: CARSPPPGTATDTQYF
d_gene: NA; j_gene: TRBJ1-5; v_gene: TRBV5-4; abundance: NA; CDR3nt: TGTGCCAGCAGCGAAAGTCTCGGGCAGCCCCAGCATTTT; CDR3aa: CASSESLGQPQHF
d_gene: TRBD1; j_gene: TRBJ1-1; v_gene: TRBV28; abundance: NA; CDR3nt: TGTGCCAGCAGTCCTGAAGGACAGGGGAACACTGAAGCTTTCTTT; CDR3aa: CASSPEGQGNTEAFF
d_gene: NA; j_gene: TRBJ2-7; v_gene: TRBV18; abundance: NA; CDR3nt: TGTGCCAGCTCTCCCTTTTCCTACGAGCAGTACTTC; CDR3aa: CASSPFSYEQYF
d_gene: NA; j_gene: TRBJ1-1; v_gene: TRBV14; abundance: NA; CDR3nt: TGTGCCAGCAGCCAGCCTAGGGACGGGTCTGAAGCTTTCTTT; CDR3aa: CASSQPRDGSEAFF
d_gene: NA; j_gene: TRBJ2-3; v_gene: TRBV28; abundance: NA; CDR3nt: TGTGCCAGCAGCCCCCTCCTTCACGCAGATACGCAGTATTTT; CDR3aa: CASSPLLHADTQYF
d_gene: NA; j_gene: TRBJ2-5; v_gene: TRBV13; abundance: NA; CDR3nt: TGTGCCAGCAGCTCCAGGGAGGGGGGTCAAGAGACCCAGTACTTC; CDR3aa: CASSSREGGQETQYF
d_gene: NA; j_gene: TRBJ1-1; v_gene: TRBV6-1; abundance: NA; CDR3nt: TGTGCCAGCAGTGGCCAACAGGGGAACACTGAAGCTTTCTTT; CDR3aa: CASSGQQGNTEAFF
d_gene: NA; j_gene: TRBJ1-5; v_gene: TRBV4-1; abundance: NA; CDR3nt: TGCGCCAGCAGCGAAAAAAGGGGGGGTGATGGCAATCAGCCCCAGCATTTT; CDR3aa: CASSEKRGGDGNQPQHF
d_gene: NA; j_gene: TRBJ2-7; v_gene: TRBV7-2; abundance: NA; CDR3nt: TGTGCCAGCAGCTTAGAGCTGGGACTCTACGAGCAGTACTTC; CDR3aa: CASSLELGLYEQYF
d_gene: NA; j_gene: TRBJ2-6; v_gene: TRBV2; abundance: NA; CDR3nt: TGTGCCAGCAGTATTGGGTTCGGGGCCAACGTCCTGACTTTC; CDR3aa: CASSIGFGANVLTF
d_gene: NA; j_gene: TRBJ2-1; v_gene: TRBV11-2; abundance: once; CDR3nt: TGTGCCAGCGGAAAGGCTAGCTCCTACAATGAGCAGTTCTTC; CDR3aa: CASGKASSYNEQFF
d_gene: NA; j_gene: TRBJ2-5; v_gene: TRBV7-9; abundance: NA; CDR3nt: TGTGCCAGCAACAAGCCAAGGGAGACCCAGTACTTC; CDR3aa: CASNKPRETQYF
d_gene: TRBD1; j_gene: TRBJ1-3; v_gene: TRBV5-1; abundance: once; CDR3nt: TGCGCCAGCAGCTTGGGAGCAGGGGGGAACTCTGGAAACACCATATATTTT; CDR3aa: CASSLGAGGNSGNTIYF
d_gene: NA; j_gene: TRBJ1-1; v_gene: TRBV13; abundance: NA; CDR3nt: TGTGCCAGCAGCTCAACCCCAAAAGACCTGGCGGGAGCTTTCTTT; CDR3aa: CASSSTPKDLAGAFF
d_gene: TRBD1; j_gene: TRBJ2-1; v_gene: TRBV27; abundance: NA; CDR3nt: TGTGCCAGCAGTTTAGGACAGGGCGGTGAGCAGTTCTTC; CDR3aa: CASSLGQGGEQFF
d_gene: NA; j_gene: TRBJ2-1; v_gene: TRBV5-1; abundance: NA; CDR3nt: TGCGCCAGCAGCTTTTACAATGAGCAGTTCTTC; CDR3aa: CASSFYNEQFF
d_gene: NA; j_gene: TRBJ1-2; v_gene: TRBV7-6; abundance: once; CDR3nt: TGTGCCAGCAGCCCAAGGCTGTTCGTGCCCCAATGTGAACACGGGCCCCCCCATGGCTACACCTTC; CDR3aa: CASSPRLFVPQCEHGPPHGYTF
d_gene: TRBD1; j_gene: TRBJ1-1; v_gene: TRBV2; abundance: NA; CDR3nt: TGTGCCAGCAGTTCCGGAACAGGGGCTGGCACTGAAGCTTTCTTT; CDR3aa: CASSSGTGAGTEAFF
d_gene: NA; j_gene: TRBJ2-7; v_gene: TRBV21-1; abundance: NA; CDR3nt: TGTGCCGGTCGGGACAGCAACCCCTACGAGCAGTACTTC; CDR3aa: CAGRDSNPYEQYF
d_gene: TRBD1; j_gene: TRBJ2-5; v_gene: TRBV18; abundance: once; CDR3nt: TGTGCCAGCTCACCGGGACAGAAAGAGACCCAGTACTTC; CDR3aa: CASSPGQKETQYF
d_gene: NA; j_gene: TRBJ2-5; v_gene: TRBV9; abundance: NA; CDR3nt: TGTGCCAGCAGCGTAGCTACGAGGGGCGAGACCCAGTACTTC; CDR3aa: CASSVATRGETQYF
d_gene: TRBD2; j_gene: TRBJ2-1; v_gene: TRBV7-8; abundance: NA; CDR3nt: TGTGCCAGCCGCGGCCTAGCGGGAACAGGGGAGCAGTTCTTC; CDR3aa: CASRGLAGTGEQFF
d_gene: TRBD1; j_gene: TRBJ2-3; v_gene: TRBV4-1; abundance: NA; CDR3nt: TGCGCCAGCAGCTCTCAACAGGGGGCTCGCACAGATACGCAGTATTTT; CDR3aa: CASSSQQGARTDTQYF
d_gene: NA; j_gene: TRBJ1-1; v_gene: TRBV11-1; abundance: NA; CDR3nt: TGTGCCAGCAGCTCCAGGGGCGGACTTCAGAACACTGAAGCTTTCTTT; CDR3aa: CASSSRGGLQNTEAFF
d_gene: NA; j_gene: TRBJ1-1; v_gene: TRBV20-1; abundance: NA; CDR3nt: TGCAGTGCATCACGGACGCGCGAAGCTTTCTTT; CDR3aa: CSASRTREAFF
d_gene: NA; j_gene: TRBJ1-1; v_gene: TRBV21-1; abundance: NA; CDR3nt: TGTGCCACCACTGAGCGTCCACCGCGGGACAAAGCTTTCTTT; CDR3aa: CATTERPPRDKAFF
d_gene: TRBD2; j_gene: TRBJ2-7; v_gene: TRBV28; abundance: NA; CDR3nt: TGTGCCAGCAGTTTGTTCGGGACTAACGAGCAGTACTTC; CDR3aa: CASSLFGTNEQYF